What follows are 31 T cell receptor beta chains derived from one specimen sequenced in a study of shared clonotypes between healthy human individuals. Only in-frame clones appear in the TCRdb table, and some are missing; sequencing was by immunoSEQ multiplex PCR. Of 2 million to 2.5 million clones in the sample, approximately 95% are singletons; the top ten hold approximately 0.13%. The sample was naive CD4+ T cells sorted from blood. Sample subset: CD45RA+ positively selected. The receptors were sampled from a man younger than 35 in good health.

J is TRBJ2-4 and V is TRBV19; D possibly uses TRBD1 or TRBD2 (5 bases each). The CDR3 has 17 residues. V lost 3 bases and J lost 2, with 17 bases in between. The germline V gene encodes CDR1 LNHDA and CDR2 SQIVND (reference sequence). The CDR3 DNA sequence: TGTGCCAGTAGTATTTCGGGGACCCCCGTCACCAAAAACATTCAGTACTTC. Amino acids: CASSISGTPVTKNIQYF.

This clone was picked up one time. The chain is built from TRBV10-3 and TRBJ2-1, with 13 bases identical to TRBD2. The CDR3 runs to 17 residues. Germline CDR1 ENHRY, CDR2 SYGVKD. With 3 bases clipped from V and 7 bases from J, the junction kept 9 bases outside the gene matches. The chain's CDR3 is CAISERSGTSGKNEQFF. In DNA form, the CDR3 reads TGTGCCATCAGTGAACGGTCTGGGACTAGCGGGAAAAATGAGCAGTTCTTC.

This sequence joins TRBV6-1 and TRBJ1-6; 10 bases align to TRBD1. Germline loops: CDR1 MNHNS, CDR2 SASEGT. J gave up 9 bases and V 4 bases, and 9 bases lay outside the gene matches. CDR3 length: 16 residues. The CDR3 is CASSAIDRGRGSPLHF. The CDR3 nucleotides read TGTGCCAGCAGTGCAATAGACAGGGGGCGAGGTTCACCCCTCCACTTT.

The chain employs TRBV2 and TRBJ1-5; D is unclear. CDR1 and CDR2 (germline): SNHLY, FYNNEI. Trimming removed 7 bases from V and 1 base from J, with 11 bases in between. The CDR3 length is 14 residues. The CDR3 nucleotides are TGTGCCAGCACCCGAACGGACAGCAATCAGCCCCAGCATTTT. Protein product: CASTRTDSNQPQHF.

The gene calls are TRBV11-2 and TRBJ2-5, with D tentatively TRBD2 (5 bases). V was shortened by 4 bases and J by 3 bases, with 12 bases between the two germline ends. CDR1 SGHAT and CDR2 FQNNGV come from the germline V gene. This CDR3 has 14 amino acids. The CDR3 region is CASSSLAREETQYF. The CDR3 DNA reads as TGTGCCAGCAGCTCCTTAGCGCGGGAAGAGACCCAGTACTTC.

The genes are TRBV9 and TRBJ2-1, with 8 bases aligning to TRBD1. This CDR3 region has 15 residues. With 3 bases clipped from V and 4 bases from J, the junction kept 6 bases outside the gene matches. Germline V gene sequence: CDR1 SGDLS, CDR2 YYNGEE. The CDR3 DNA follows: TGTGCCAGCAGCGACGGACAGGGACGATACAATGAGCAGTTCTTC. Protein sequence: CASSDGQGRYNEQFF.

The V call is TRBV7-9, the J call TRBJ1-2, with 7 bases lining up with TRBD1. From germline, CDR1 is SEHNR and CDR2 FQNEAQ (reference sequence). V lost 1 base to trimming and J lost 2 bases; unmatched junction nucleotides: 7. The length of the CDR3 is 16 residues. For the CDR3, the DNA is TGTGCCAGCAGCTTAGGGGACGGGACAGACAACTATGGCTACACCTTC. Amino acid sequence: CASSLGDGTDNYGYTF.

The chain carries TRBV10-1 and TRBJ2-5, with TRBD1 matching over 7 bases. The CDR3 spans 13 residues. V gave up 4 bases and J gave up 7 bases; unmatched junction bases: 6. Looked up from germline, CDR1 is WNHNN and CDR2 is SYGVQD (reference sequence). The CDR3 DNA sequence: TGCGCCAGCAGTGGGGCAGGGGGTACGACCCAGTACTTC. Translation: CASSGAGGTTQYF.

This clone was observed a single time. The V call is TRBV7-9, the J call TRBJ2-1, with 10 bases aligning to TRBD2. The CDR3 has 14 residues. V was clipped by 4 bases and J by 9 bases; unmatched bases: 6. Germline CDR1 SEHNR, CDR2 FQNEAQ (reference sequence). This CDR3 is CASSWASGGGEQFF. CDR3 nucleotides: TGTGCCAGCAGCTGGGCTAGCGGGGGCGGTGAGCAGTTCTTC.

This chain uses TRBV19 with TRBJ2-7; D uncertain. The V and J ends lost 5 bases and 3 bases respectively, with 14 bases between them. This CDR3 has 14 amino acids. In germline, CDR1 is LNHDA, CDR2 SQIVND (reference sequence). The CDR3 reads CASSPDINRYEQYF. The CDR3 region has the DNA TGTGCCAGTAGTCCCGATATTAACCGCTACGAGCAGTACTTC.

The chain links TRBV21-1 to TRBJ2-7; the table's D call, TRBD1, has no DNA check behind it. TRBV21-1 is shown as a pseudogene. CDR3 size: 14 residues. The CDR3 reads CASRDRQGPHEQYF. The CDR3 DNA follows: TGTGCCAGCAGAGACCGACAGGGCCCTCACGAGCAGTACTTC.

The chain links TRBV19 to TRBJ2-7, with 8 bases matching TRBD1. V lost 0 bases and J lost 2; bases outside the gene matches: 0. The CDR3 covers 14 residues. Per the germline V gene, CDR1 is LNHDA and CDR2 is SQIVND (reference sequence). CDR3 nucleotide sequence: TGTGCCAGTAGTATAGACAGGGGGCCCTACGAGCAGTACTTC. It specifies CASSIDRGPYEQYF. The entire variable domain, with the rest obtained from reference TRBV19 and TRBJ2-7, is as follows: DGGITQSPKYLFRKEGQNVTLSCEQNLNHDAMYWYRQDPGQGLRLIYYSQIVNDFQKGDIAEGYSVSREKKESFPLTVTSAQKNPTAFYLCASSIDRGPYEQYFGPGTRLTVT.

In this sample, this clone turned up a few times. The V call is TRBV30, the J call TRBJ1-5; TRBD1 aligns across 7 bases. The CDR3 is 14 residues long. The germline CDR1 and CDR2 sequences are GTSNPN and SVGIG (reference sequence). After removal of 1 base from V and 3 bases from J, the junction contained 3 bases not matched to a gene. CDR3 sequence: CAWSGDSTNQPQHF. The CDR3 DNA reads as TGTGCCTGGAGTGGGGACAGTACCAATCAGCCCCAGCATTTT.

The J gene is TRBJ2-1, the V gene TRBV7-6, with a possible D match to TRBD1 (5 bases). In germline, CDR1 is SGHVS, CDR2 FNYEAQ. This CDR3 spans 13 amino acids. V was clipped by 0 bases and J by 6 bases, with 6 bases between them. CDR3 protein: CASSLADTNEQFF. In DNA, the CDR3 is TGTGCCAGCAGCTTAGCGGACACCAATGAGCAGTTCTTC. Complete variable domain (other parts from reference TRBV7-6 and TRBJ2-1): GAGVSQSPRYKVTKRGQDVALRCDPISGHVSLYWYRQALGQGPEFLTYFNYEAQQDKSGLPNDRFSAERPEGSISTLTIQRTEQRDSAMYRCASSLADTNEQFFGPGTRLTVL.

This sequence joins TRBV11-2 and TRBJ2-3; D is ambiguous. V lost 1 base and J lost 6, with 17 bases in between. The germline V gene has CDR1 SGHAT and CDR2 FQNNGV. This CDR3 spans 16 amino acids. The CDR3 reads CASSLVAIRASDTQYF. For the CDR3, the DNA is TGTGCCAGCAGCTTAGTCGCCATTCGGGCGTCGGATACGCAGTATTTT.

The chain uses TRBV10-3 and TRBJ2-7; D is uncertain. The germline CDR1 and CDR2 sequences are ENHRY and SYGVKD. Trimming cost V 2 bases and J 5 bases, with 10 bases left between them. This CDR3 is built from 13 residues. As DNA, the CDR3 is TGTGCCATCAGTGAGGGTCAGGTTAACGAGCAGTACTTC. It specifies CAISEGQVNEQYF.

V gene TRBV19 combines with J gene TRBJ1-6; D is uncertain. Trimming shortened V by 7 bases and J by 0 bases, and 7 bases separated the two germline ends. CDR3 size: 14 residues. Germline loops: CDR1 LNHDA, CDR2 SQIVND (reference sequence). The CDR3, as DNA: TGTGCCAGTACTCGTAGCTCCTATAATTCACCCCTCCACTTT. Protein product: CASTRSSYNSPLHF.

The chain uses TRBV6-5 and TRBJ2-7; 8 bases are shared with TRBD2. J gave up 2 bases and V 2 bases, and 5 bases lay outside the gene matches. Germline V gene data show CDR1 as MNHEY and CDR2 as SVGAGI. This CDR3 has 15 residues. The CDR3 region is CASSYGTRAAYEQYF. Here the CDR3 DNA reads TGTGCCAGCAGTTACGGGACTAGAGCCGCCTACGAGCAGTACTTC.

The gene calls are TRBV30 and TRBJ2-5; 10 nucleotides match TRBD1. CDR1 and CDR2 from the germline V gene are GTSNPN and SVGIG (reference sequence). This CDR3 has 15 residues. With 5 bases clipped from V and 5 bases from J, the junction kept 11 bases outside the gene matches. CDR3 region: CAWGGGQGFRETQYF. CDR3 DNA: TGTGCCTGGGGAGGGGGACAGGGGTTTCGGGAGACCCAGTACTTC.

The J gene is TRBJ1-6, the V gene TRBV6-1, with TRBD1 matching 7 bases. The CDR3 spans 14 residues. Per the germline V gene, CDR1 is MNHNS and CDR2 is SASEGT. The trim removed 7 bases at V and 7 bases at J, leaving 7 bases unmatched. CDR3 in amino acids: CASISATGNSPLHF. The CDR3 nucleotides are TGTGCCAGCATCTCCGCGACAGGGAATTCACCCCTCCACTTT.

V gene TRBV28 combines with J gene TRBJ2-7, with no clear D. The CDR3 sequence is 13 residues long. Germline lookup yields CDR1 MDHEN and CDR2 SYDVKM. Between the trimmed V and J ends, which lost 3 bases and 6 bases, there was a span of 12 bases. The CDR3 DNA follows: TGTGCCAGCAGTTTGACCCAGGTTCTCGAGCAGTACTTC. This codes for CASSLTQVLEQYF. The full variable domain, its missing parts supplied by reference TRBV28 and TRBJ2-7, is DVKVTQSSRYLVKRTGEKVFLECVQDMDHENMFWYRQDPGLGLRLIYFSYDVKMKEKGDIPEGYSVSREKKERFSLILESASTNQTSMYLCASSLTQVLEQYFGPGTRLTVT.

The chain is built from TRBV21-1 and TRBJ2-7; the table names TRBD2, a call not compared with the DNA. TRBV21-1 is tagged as a pseudogene. CDR3 length equals 18 residues. The CDR3, as DNA: TGTGCCAGCAGCAAAGTTCTAGCGGGGGGCATTACCTCCTACGAGCAGTACTTC. It encodes CASSKVLAGGITSYEQYF.

This chain connects TRBV7-8 to TRBJ2-7, with D tentatively TRBD2 (6 bases). The germline V gene has CDR1 SGHVS and CDR2 FQNEAQ. The CDR3 spans 13 residues. V was clipped by 5 bases and J by 4 bases, with 12 bases between them. The CDR3 sequence: CASSARAGYEQYF. In nucleotides, the CDR3 is TGTGCCAGCAGCGCTCGGGCGGGATACGAGCAGTACTTC.

The chain joins TRBV30 to TRBJ2-5; TRBD2 aligns across 8 bases. Trimming took 2 bases from V and 2 from J; bases not matched to a gene: 4. Germline V gene lookup returns CDR1 GTSNPN and CDR2 SVGIG (reference sequence). This CDR3 has 14 residues. CDR3 sequence (DNA): TGTGCCTGGAGTCTTAGCGGGACACAAGAGACCCAGTACTTC. Translation: CAWSLSGTQETQYF.

The CDR3 coding sequence is TGTGCAAGTCGCCTGAGACAGGGTAACACTGAAGCTTTCTTT. It codes for CASRLRQGNTEAFF. The rearrangement joins TRBV12-2 to TRBJ1-1; TRBD1 reflects the table's D call only, with no check against the DNA. TRBV12-2 corresponds to a pseudogene. This CDR3 is built from 14 residues.

The count of this clone is one. The CDR3 nucleotides are TGTGCCAGCAGCGTTTCTGGCATACCTAACTATGGCTACACCTTC. It yields the protein CASSVSGIPNYGYTF. The chain uses TRBV9 and TRBJ1-2, with unresolved D. There are 15 residues in the CDR3. Germline V CDR1 and CDR2: SGDLS, YYNGEE. The V gene lost 2 bases and the J gene lost 0 bases, with 11 bases spanning the gap. Using reference TRBV9 and TRBJ1-2 for the parts outside the CDR3, the full variable domain is DSGVTQTPKHLITATGQRVTLRCSPRSGDLSVYWYQQSLDQGLQFLIQYYNGEERAKGNILERFSAQQFPDLHSELNLSSLELGDSALYFCASSVSGIPNYGYTFGSGTRLTVV.

This rearrangement joins TRBV2 to TRBJ2-5; a weak D match, TRBD2 (6 bases). This CDR3 region has 14 residues. CDR1 is SNHLY, CDR2 FYNNEI, per germline. V was shortened by 0 bases and J by 7 bases, with 12 bases between the two germline ends. As DNA, the CDR3 is TGTGCCAGCAGTGAAGCTGGCGGGGCCGGGACCCAGTACTTC. Its protein product is CASSEAGGAGTQYF.

V gene TRBV2 combines with J gene TRBJ2-4; D not certain. The V end was cut by 10 bases, the J end by 9 bases, with 19 bases between. The germline CDR1 and CDR2 sequences are SNHLY and FYNNEI. The CDR3 covers 13 residues. The CDR3 DNA reads TGTGCCACCACGGCAGCCGTATTGGGCATTCAGTACTTC. Its protein product is CATTAAVLGIQYF.

CDR3 residues: CASSVDGDPTDTQYF. The CDR3 DNA sequence: TGTGCCAGCAGCGTAGATGGGGACCCCACAGATACGCAGTATTTT. This chain uses TRBV9 with TRBJ2-3; D could derive from TRBD1 or TRBD2 (5 bases each). This CDR3 comprises 15 residues. Trimming took off 0 bases at V and 2 bases at J, with 10 bases between the two ends. Per the germline V gene, CDR1 is SGDLS and CDR2 is YYNGEE.

The chain joins TRBV7-9 to TRBJ2-3; D might be TRBD1 (6 bases). This CDR3 region has 15 residues. The V end lost 10 bases, the J end lost 4 bases, and 21 bases lay between the germline ends. CDR1 is SEHNR and CDR2 is FQNEAQ in the germline V gene (reference sequence). DNA of the CDR3: TGTGCCAACACCATAGCAGGGGCCGACCCAGATACGCAGTATTTT. Amino acid sequence: CANTIAGADPDTQYF.

Note on this clone: Different DNA sequences within this sample yield the same CDR3. This chain joins TRBV6-1 and TRBJ1-5; D gene uncertain. The CDR3 extends over 12 amino acids. Germline assignment: CDR1 MNHNS and CDR2 SASEGT. V was clipped by 1 base and J by 6 bases, with 4 bases between them. In DNA, the CDR3 is TGTGCCAGCAGTGAAGTAGGTCAGCCCCAGCATTTT. Translated: CASSEVGQPQHF.